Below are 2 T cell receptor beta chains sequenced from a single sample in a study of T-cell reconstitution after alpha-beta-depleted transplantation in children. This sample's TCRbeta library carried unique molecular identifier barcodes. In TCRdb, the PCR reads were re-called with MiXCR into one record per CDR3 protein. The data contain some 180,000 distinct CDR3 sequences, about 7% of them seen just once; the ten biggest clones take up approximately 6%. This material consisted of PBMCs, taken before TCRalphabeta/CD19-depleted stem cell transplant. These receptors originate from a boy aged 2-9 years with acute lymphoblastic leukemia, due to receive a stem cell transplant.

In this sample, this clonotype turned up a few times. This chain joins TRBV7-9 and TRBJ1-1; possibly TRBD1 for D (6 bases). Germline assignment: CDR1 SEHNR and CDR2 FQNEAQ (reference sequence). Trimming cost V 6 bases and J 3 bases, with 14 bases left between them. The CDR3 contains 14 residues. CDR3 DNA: TGTGCCAGCAGACAGGGAACTGGGGACACTGAAGCTTTCTTT. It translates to CASRQGTGDTEAFF. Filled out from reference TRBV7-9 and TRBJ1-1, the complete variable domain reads DTGVSQNPRHKITKRGQNVTFRCDPISEHNRLYWYRQTLGQGPEFLTYFQNEAQLEKSRLLSDRFSAERPKGSFSTLEIQRTEQGDSAMYLCASRQGTGDTEAFFGQGTRLTVV.

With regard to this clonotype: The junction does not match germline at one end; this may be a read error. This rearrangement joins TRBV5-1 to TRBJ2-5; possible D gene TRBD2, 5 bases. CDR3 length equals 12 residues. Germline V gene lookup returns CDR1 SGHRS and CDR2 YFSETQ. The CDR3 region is CASSSEGETRYF. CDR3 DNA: TGCGCCAGCAGCAGTGAGGGTGAGACCCGGTACTTC.